The rows below give T cell receptor beta chains drawn from one sample of a study of control samples from healthy donors and cancer patients. Sequencing was performed with immunoSEQ multiplex PCR; in TCRdb, only in-frame clones are kept and a portion is missing. The data hold 100,000 to 150,000 clones, with 92% observed a single time. Sequencing was carried out using PBMCs. These receptors all come from a man at least 80 years old with head and neck cancer. The CDR3 runs from the conserved cysteine through the conserved F or W. D genes are given only for firm matches. Expanded clones get a size class; other rows say once, few or many, or leave the size out.

v_gene	d_gene	j_gene	abundance	CDR3nt	CDR3aa
TRBV30	TRBD2	TRBJ2-2	.	TGTGCCTGGAGTGTTCTAGCGGGAGTGGGTAACACCGGGGAGCTGTTTTTT	CAWSVLAGVGNTGELFF
TRBV5-1	.	TRBJ1-1	.	TGCGCCAGCAGCTTGGAAGGGTGGAACACTGAAGCTTTCTTT	CASSLEGWNTEAFF
TRBV24-1	.	TRBJ2-5	.	TGTGCCACCAGTGATACCGGGCTCAAGACCCAGTACTTC	CATSDTGLKTQYF
TRBV29-1	.	TRBJ1-3	.	TGCAGCGTTGCTGGGGGAACTGGAAACACCATATATTTT	CSVAGGTGNTIYF
TRBV29-1	.	TRBJ1-2	.	TGCAGCGTTGAAGCAGGCAGGGGAGGAGGGAGAGGCTACACCTTC	CSVEAGRGGGRGYTF
TRBV12-3/TRBV12-4	.	TRBJ1-1	.	TGTGCCAGCAGCCTAAAGGTGGAAACTGAAGCTTTCTTT	CASSLKVETEAFF
TRBV5-1	.	TRBJ1-1	once	TGCGCCAGCAGCTCCTTACAGGGAGCGAACACTGAAGCTTTCTTT	CASSSLQGANTEAFF
TRBV19	.	TRBJ1-2	.	TGTGCCAGTAGTATAACCCCAGGCGCCCACCTATTTGGCTACACCTTC	CASSITPGAHLFGYTF
TRBV9	TRBD2	TRBJ2-1	.	TGTGCCAGCAGCGAGGGTAGCGGGACCTACAATGAGCAGTTCTTC	CASSEGSGTYNEQFF
TRBV5-1	TRBD2	TRBJ2-3	once	TGCGCCAGCAGCCTGGGGACTAGCGCGGGGGATACGCAGTATTTT	CASSLGTSAGDTQYF
TRBV6-5	TRBD1	TRBJ1-6	.	TGTGCCAGCAGTAGGACAGGGAATAATTCACCCCTCCACTTT	CASSRTGNNSPLHF
TRBV6-2/TRBV6-3	.	TRBJ2-5	.	TGTGCCAGCAGTTGGACGATACAAGAGACCCAGTACTTC	CASSWTIQETQYF
TRBV10-1	.	TRBJ2-7	.	TGCGCCAGCAGTGAGTACGGACTGCAAGCCTACGAGCAGTACTTC	CASSEYGLQAYEQYF
TRBV5-4	.	TRBJ2-7	few	TGTGCCAGCAGCCGAGCAACAGGTAGCTCCTACGAGCAGTACTTC	CASSRATGSSYEQYF
TRBV7-9	TRBD2	TRBJ2-2	.	TGTGCCAGCAGCCCGGGGACTAGCGGGAACCTGAACACCGGGGAGCTGTTTTTT	CASSPGTSGNLNTGELFF
TRBV14	.	TRBJ1-1	.	TGTGCCAGCAGCCCGGGGGGCTGGAGAGAAGCTTTCTTT	CASSPGGWREAFF
TRBV7-9	.	TRBJ1-1	once	TGTGCCAGCACCAGGGTCGCCACTGAAGCTTTCTTT	CASTRVATEAFF
TRBV11-3	.	TRBJ1-1	.	TGTGCCAGCAGCTCGGGACGGATGAACACTGAAGCTTTCTTT	CASSSGRMNTEAFF
TRBV5-1	.	TRBJ2-2	.	TGCGCCAGCAGCTTGGAGCTGGGTACCACCGGGGAGCTGTTTTTT	CASSLELGTTGELFF
TRBV5-1	.	TRBJ2-2	.	TGCGCCAGCAGATGGGACAACCTAAACACCGGGGAGCTGTTTTTT	CASRWDNLNTGELFF
TRBV24-1	.	TRBJ2-2	.	TGTGCCACCAGTGATTTGGGGGCGGGACGGCCACCCGGGGAGCTGTTTTTT	CATSDLGAGRPPGELFF
TRBV6-5	.	TRBJ1-5	.	TGTGCCAGCAGTTACTCAGGGGTACAGCCCCAGCATTTT	CASSYSGVQPQHF
TRBV7-9	TRBD2	TRBJ2-3	.	TGTGCCAGCAGCTCTACTAGCGGGGGGCCAGATACGCAGTATTTT	CASSSTSGGPDTQYF
TRBV5-1	.	TRBJ2-7	.	TGCGCCAGCAGCGGAGGGATCGACTACGAGCAGTACTTC	CASSGGIDYEQYF
TRBV30	.	TRBJ1-1	.	TGTGCCTGGAGGCGGGAAGGCAGGGTGAACACTGAAGCTTTCTTT	CAWRREGRVNTEAFF
TRBV19	TRBD1	TRBJ1-1	.	TGTGCCAGTAGTGAACGACAGGGGATAACTGAAGCTTTCTTT	CASSERQGITEAFF
TRBV4-2	.	TRBJ1-3	.	TGTGCCAGCAGCCAAGTCCCCGGGGCTTCCTTAGCGTCCATATATTTT	CASSQVPGASLASIYF
TRBV7-9	.	TRBJ1-6	.	TGTGCCAGCAGCTTAGGGAATATCGGCGGGGGTAGGGTTTCACCCCTCCACTTT	CASSLGNIGGGRVSPLHF
TRBV9	.	TRBJ2-3	.	TGTGCCAGCAGCGTGAATTTAGATACGCAGTATTTT	CASSVNLDTQYF
TRBV14	.	TRBJ1-5	.	TGTGCCAGCAGCCAAGAAGGGGTAGACAGAGAGAGCTATAGCAATCAGCCCCAGCATTTT	CASSQEGVDRESYSNQPQHF
TRBV19	TRBD1	TRBJ1-2	.	TGTGCCAGTAGTATGGGCGAACAGGGGAACTATGGCTACACCTTC	CASSMGEQGNYGYTF
TRBV21-1	.	TRBJ2-7	.	TGTGCCAGCAGCCCGGCCGGGATTTACTACGAGCAGTACTTC	CASSPAGIYYEQYF
TRBV9	.	TRBJ1-5	.	TGTGCCAGCTCCGGGGGCGGCCAGGGGCCCCAGCATTTT	CASSGGGQGPQHF
TRBV6-5	.	TRBJ2-1	.	TGTGCCAGCGGTTCTTCCAGCTCCTACAATGAGCAGTTCTTC	CASGSSSSYNEQFF
TRBV2	TRBD2	TRBJ2-1	.	TGTGCCAGCGGCAGACTAGCGGGAACATACAATGAGCAGTTCTTC	CASGRLAGTYNEQFF
TRBV19	TRBD2	TRBJ2-2	.	TGTGCCAGTAGACTAGCGGGTACGAACACCGGGGAGCTGTTTTTT	CASRLAGTNTGELFF
TRBV6-1	.	TRBJ2-3	.	TGTGCCAGCAGTGAAAGTAGAGATACGCAGTATTTT	CASSESRDTQYF
TRBV6-5	.	TRBJ2-1	.	TGTGCCAGCATTAGGAGCGGGCGGAACAATGAGCAGTTCTTC	CASIRSGRNNEQFF
TRBV10-3	.	TRBJ2-3	.	TGTGCCATCAACCCGGGCCTGGTCGCAGATACGCAGTATTTT	CAINPGLVADTQYF
TRBV30	.	TRBJ1-2	.	TGTGCCTGGAGTGTTATGGGAATTTCCACCTATGGCTACACCTTC	CAWSVMGISTYGYTF
TRBV27	TRBD1	TRBJ1-4	.	TGTGCCAGCAGTCAGGCAGGGGGCCGTGAAAAACTGTTTTTT	CASSQAGGREKLFF
TRBV6-6	.	TRBJ1-6	.	TGTGCCAGCAGGGCTGAAGGGCGTTATAATTCACCCCTCCACTTT	CASRAEGRYNSPLHF
TRBV5-1	.	TRBJ2-7	.	TGCGCCAGCAGCTTGGCAAGTTCGGGTCCTAATTCCGAGCAGTACTTC	CASSLASSGPNSEQYF
TRBV9	TRBD1	TRBJ2-7	.	TGTGCCAGCAGCGTAGCGCCAGGGGGAAACGGGTATGTGTACGAGCAGTACTTC	CASSVAPGGNGYVYEQYF
TRBV18	.	TRBJ2-5	.	TGTGCCAGCTCTAAGGGACGGAACCAAGAGACCCAGTACTTC	CASSKGRNQETQYF
TRBV6-6	TRBD2	TRBJ2-2	.	TGTGCCAGCAGTCTACTAGCGGGGGGGAACACCGGGGAGCTGTTTTTT	CASSLLAGGNTGELFF
TRBV6-4	TRBD1	TRBJ1-1	few	TGTGCCAGCAGTCTCGGACAGGGCTCTGAAGCTTTCTTT	CASSLGQGSEAFF
TRBV7-2	TRBD1	TRBJ1-1	.	TGTGCCAGCAGTACAGGGGTAGCGAACACTGAAGCTTTCTTT	CASSTGVANTEAFF
TRBV7-2	.	TRBJ1-6	.	TGTGCCAGCAGCCCTGGGGGGGGACCGAGGGCTTCACCCCTCCACTTT	CASSPGGGPRASPLHF
TRBV27	TRBD2	TRBJ2-3	.	TGTGCCAGCACCTACCTAGCGGGGAGCACAGATACGCAGTATTTT	CASTYLAGSTDTQYF
TRBV2	TRBD1	TRBJ1-2	.	TGTGCCAGCAGTCCCGGGACAGAGTATGGCTACACCTTC	CASSPGTEYGYTF
TRBV19	.	TRBJ1-1	.	TGTGCCAGTAAGGCCCGGGCAAGGAACACTGAAGCTTTCTTT	CASKARARNTEAFF
TRBV6-5	.	TRBJ2-1	.	TGTGCCAGCACTCCGTCGAGGGCTCGGAATGAGCAGTTCTTC	CASTPSRARNEQFF
TRBV6-5	.	TRBJ1-2	few	TGTGCCAGGGCTCTAGGGGTGGGGTATGGCTACACCTTC	CARALGVGYGYTF
TRBV4-3	.	TRBJ1-1	once	TGCGCCAGCAGCCAAGGACGAGTGAACACTGAAGCTTTCTTT	CASSQGRVNTEAFF
TRBV19	TRBD2	TRBJ2-7	.	TGTGCCAGTTCCGTAGCGGGGAACTACGAGCAGTACTTC	CASSVAGNYEQYF
TRBV5-1	.	TRBJ2-7	.	TGCGCCAGCAGCTTAACTAGCCAACGCTACGAGCAGTACTTC	CASSLTSQRYEQYF
TRBV19	TRBD2	TRBJ2-1	.	TGTGCCAGTAGTCAGCTAGCGGGAACAAATGAGCAGTTCTTC	CASSQLAGTNEQFF
TRBV19	.	TRBJ2-5	.	TGTGCCAGTAGTCTCGGGGATGGACAAGAGACCCAGTACTTC	CASSLGDGQETQYF
TRBV4-3	TRBD2	TRBJ2-2	.	TGCGCCAGCAGCCTCGGACTAGCGGGAGTCCCCGGGGAGCTGTTTTTT	CASSLGLAGVPGELFF